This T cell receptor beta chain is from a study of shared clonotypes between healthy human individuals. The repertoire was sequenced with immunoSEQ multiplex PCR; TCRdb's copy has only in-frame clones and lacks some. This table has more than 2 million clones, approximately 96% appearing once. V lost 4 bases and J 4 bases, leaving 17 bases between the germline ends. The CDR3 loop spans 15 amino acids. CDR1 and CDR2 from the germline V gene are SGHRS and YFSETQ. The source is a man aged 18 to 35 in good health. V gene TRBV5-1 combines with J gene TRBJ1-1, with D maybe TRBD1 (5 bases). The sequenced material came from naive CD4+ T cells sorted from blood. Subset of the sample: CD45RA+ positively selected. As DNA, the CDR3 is TGCGCCAGCAGCCAACAGGAGGCTAGGGGCACTGAAGCTTTCTTT. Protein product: CASSQQEARGTEAFF.